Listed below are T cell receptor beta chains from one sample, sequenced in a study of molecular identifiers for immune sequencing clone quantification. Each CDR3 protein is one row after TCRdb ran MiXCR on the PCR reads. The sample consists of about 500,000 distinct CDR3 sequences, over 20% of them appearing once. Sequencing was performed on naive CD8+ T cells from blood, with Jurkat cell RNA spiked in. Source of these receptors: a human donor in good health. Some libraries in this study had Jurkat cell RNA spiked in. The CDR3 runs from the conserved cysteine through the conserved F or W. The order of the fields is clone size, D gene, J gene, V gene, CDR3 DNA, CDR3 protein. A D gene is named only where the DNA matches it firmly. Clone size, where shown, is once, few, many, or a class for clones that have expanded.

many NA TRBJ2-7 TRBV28 TGTGCCAGCGGGCAGGGCTACGAGCAGTACTTC CASGQGYEQYF
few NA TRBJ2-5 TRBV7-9 TGTGCCAGCAGCAAAGAGGGGGGCCAAGAGACCCAGTACTTC CASSKEGGQETQYF
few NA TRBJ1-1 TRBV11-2 TGTGCCAGCAGCTTAAAGGCAGACACTGAAGCTTTCTTT CASSLKADTEAFF
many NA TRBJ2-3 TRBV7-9 TGTGCCAGCTGGTCCAGGTTTAGCACAGATACGCAGTATTTT CASWSRFSTDTQYF
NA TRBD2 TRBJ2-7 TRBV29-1 TGCAGCGCACTAGGGACTAGCGGGACCTACGAGCAGTACTTC CSALGTSGTYEQYF
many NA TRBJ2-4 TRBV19 TGTGCCAGTAGTTTCCGGGAGATTCAGTACTTC CASSFREIQYF
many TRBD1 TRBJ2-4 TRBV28 TGTGCCAGCAGTTTGACAGGGATAGCCAAAAACATTCAGTACTTC CASSLTGIAKNIQYF
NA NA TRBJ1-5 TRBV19 TGTGCCAGTATCGAACTCCCAGGGTCTGGCCAGCCCCAGCATTTT CASIELPGSGQPQHF
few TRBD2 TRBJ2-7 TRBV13 TGTGCCAGCAGCTTAGTGGGCGGGGGGGTCCTCTACGAGCAGTACTTC CASSLVGGGVLYEQYF
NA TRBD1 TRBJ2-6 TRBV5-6 TGTGCCAGCAGGGAACAGGGGGCCCTCAGTGCGGCCAACGTCCTGACTTTC CASREQGALSAANVLTF
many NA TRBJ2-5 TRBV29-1 TGCAGCGTTCCTCAGGCTAGCGACCAAGAGACCCAGTACTTC CSVPQASDQETQYF
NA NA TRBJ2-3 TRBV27 TGTGCCAGCAGTAAAGGGGCAGAATGGTTAGATACGCAGTATTTT CASSKGAEWLDTQYF
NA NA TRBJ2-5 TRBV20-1 TGCAGTGCTAGAGCCGAGGGCAATGTGGAGACCCAGTACTTC CSARAEGNVETQYF
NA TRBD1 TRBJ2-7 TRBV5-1 TGCGCCAGCAGCGTGGGACAGGAGTTCGAGCAGTACTTC CASSVGQEFEQYF
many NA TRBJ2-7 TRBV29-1 TGCAGCGTTGGGGAGGCAGGGTACTACGAGCAGTACTTC CSVGEAGYYEQYF
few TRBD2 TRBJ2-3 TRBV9 TGTGCCAGCAGTGGGACTAGAACAGATACGCAGTATTTT CASSGTRTDTQYF
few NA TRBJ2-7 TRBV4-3 TGCGCCAGCAGCCAAGATAGGGACAAGCCCTACGAGCAGTACTTC CASSQDRDKPYEQYF
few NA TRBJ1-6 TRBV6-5 TGTGCCAGCAGTTTAAATCTCGGACCCGAGGTGAATTCACCCCTCCACTTT CASSLNLGPEVNSPLHF
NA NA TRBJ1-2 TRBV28 TGTGCCAGCAGTTTCCTCACGGAAGACTATGGCTACACCTTC CASSFLTEDYGYTF
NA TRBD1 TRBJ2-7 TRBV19 TGTGCCAGTAATGCCGGGACAGATTACGAGCAGTACTTC CASNAGTDYEQYF